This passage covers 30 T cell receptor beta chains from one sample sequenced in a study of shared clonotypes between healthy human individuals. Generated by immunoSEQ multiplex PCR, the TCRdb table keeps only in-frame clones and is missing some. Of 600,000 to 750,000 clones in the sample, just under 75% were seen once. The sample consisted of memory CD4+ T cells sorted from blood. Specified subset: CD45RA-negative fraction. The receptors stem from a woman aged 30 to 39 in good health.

CDR3 DNA sequence: TGTGCCAGCAGCTTGGCGGCAGGGGGGAACCAAGAGACCCAGTACTTC. Protein product: CASSLAAGGNQETQYF. The J gene is TRBJ2-5, the V gene TRBV5-8, with D tentatively TRBD1 (7 bases). The V end was cut by 0 bases, the J end by 0 bases, with 12 bases between. CDR1 and CDR2 (germline): SGHTS, YDEGEE. The CDR3 totals 16 residues.

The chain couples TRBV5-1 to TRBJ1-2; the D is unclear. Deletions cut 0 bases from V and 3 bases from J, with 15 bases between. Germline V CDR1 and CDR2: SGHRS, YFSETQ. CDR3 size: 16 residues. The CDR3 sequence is CASSLDEGIQDYGYTF. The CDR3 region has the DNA TGCGCCAGCAGCTTGGACGAAGGAATCCAGGACTATGGCTACACCTTC.

The CDR3 nucleotides read TGTGCCAGCAGTGAAGAGCGGGCTTCTGTCAACTACGAGCAGTACTTC. Translating it yields CASSEERASVNYEQYF. The chain joins TRBV2 to TRBJ2-7; perhaps TRBD2 as D (6 bases). Germline values: CDR1 SNHLY, CDR2 FYNNEI. The CDR3 runs to 16 residues. Trimming left V 1 base short and J 3 bases short, with 16 bases between.

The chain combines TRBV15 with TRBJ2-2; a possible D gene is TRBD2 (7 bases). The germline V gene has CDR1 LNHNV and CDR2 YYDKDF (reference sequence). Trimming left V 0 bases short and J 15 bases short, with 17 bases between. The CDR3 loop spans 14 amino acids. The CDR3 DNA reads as TGTGCCACCAGCAGAGATCTTGGGGGGGCGCGGATGTTTTTT. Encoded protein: CATSRDLGGARMFF. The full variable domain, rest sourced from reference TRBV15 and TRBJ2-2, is DAMVIQNPRYQVTQFGKPVTLSCSQTLNHNVMYWYQQKSSQAPKLLFHYYDKDFNNEADTPDNFQSRRPNTSFCFLDIRSPGLGDTAMYLCATSRDLGGARMFFGEGSRLTVL.

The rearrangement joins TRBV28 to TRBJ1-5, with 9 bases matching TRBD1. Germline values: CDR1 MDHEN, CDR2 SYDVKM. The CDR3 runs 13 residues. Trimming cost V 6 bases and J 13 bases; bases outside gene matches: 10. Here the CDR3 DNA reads TGTGCCAGCAGCTTACCGGGACAGGGCTCTCAGCATTTT. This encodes CASSLPGQGSQHF.

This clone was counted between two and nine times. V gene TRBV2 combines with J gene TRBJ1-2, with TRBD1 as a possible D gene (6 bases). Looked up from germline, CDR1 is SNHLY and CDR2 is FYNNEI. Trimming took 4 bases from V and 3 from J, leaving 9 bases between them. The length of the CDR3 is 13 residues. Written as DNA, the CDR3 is TGTGCCAGCAGTGGACAGGTCGACTATGGCTACACCTTC. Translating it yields CASSGQVDYGYTF.

CDR3 loop: CASSRVSTNTGELFF. The CDR3 bases are TGTGCCAGCAGCCGAGTGTCCACGAACACCGGGGAGCTGTTTTTT. This chain links TRBV7-9 with TRBJ2-2; D is unresolved. The CDR3 consists of 15 residues. Per germline, CDR1 SEHNR and CDR2 FQNEAQ (reference sequence). Trimming shortened V by 5 bases and J by 0 bases, and 10 bases separated the two germline ends.

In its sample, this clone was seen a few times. This CDR3 reads CASSRPGTGREKLFF. The CDR3 DNA reads as TGCGCCAGCAGCCGTCCCGGGACAGGGAGAGAAAAACTGTTTTTT. The chain is built from TRBV4-1 and TRBJ1-4; 9 bases are a match to TRBD1. Per the germline V gene, CDR1 is MGHRA and CDR2 is YSYEKL. V dropped 4 bases and J dropped 8; count of bases not matched to a gene: 8. The CDR3 has 15 amino acids.

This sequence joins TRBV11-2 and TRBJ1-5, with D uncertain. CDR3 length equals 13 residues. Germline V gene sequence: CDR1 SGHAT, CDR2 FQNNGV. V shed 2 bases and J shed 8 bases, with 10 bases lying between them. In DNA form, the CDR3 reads TGTGCCAGCAGCTTATCTGACTTGAAGCCCCAGCATTTT. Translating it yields CASSLSDLKPQHF.

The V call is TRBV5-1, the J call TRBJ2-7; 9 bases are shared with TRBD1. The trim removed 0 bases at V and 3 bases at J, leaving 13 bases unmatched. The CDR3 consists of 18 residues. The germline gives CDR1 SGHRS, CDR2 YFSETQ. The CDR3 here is CASSLGRDRAKGHYEQYF. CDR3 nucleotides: TGCGCCAGCAGCTTGGGGAGGGACAGGGCGAAGGGGCACTACGAGCAGTACTTC.

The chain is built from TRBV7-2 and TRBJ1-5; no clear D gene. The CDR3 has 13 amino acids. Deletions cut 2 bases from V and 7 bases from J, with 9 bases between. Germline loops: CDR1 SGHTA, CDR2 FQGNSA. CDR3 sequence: CASSLSEIQPQHF. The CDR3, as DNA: TGTGCCAGCAGCTTAAGCGAAATCCAGCCCCAGCATTTT.

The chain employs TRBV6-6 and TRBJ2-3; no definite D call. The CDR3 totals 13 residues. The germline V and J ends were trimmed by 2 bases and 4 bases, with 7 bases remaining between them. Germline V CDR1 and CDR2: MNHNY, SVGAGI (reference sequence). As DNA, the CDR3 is TGTGCCAGCAGTTACGCTAGATCAGATACGCAGTATTTT. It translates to CASSYARSDTQYF.

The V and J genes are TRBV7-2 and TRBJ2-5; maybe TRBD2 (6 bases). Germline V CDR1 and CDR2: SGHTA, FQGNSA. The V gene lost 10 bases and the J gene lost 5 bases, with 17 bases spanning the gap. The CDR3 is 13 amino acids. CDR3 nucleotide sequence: TGTGCCACTGGTGCGGGATCGGGGGAGACCCAGTACTTC. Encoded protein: CATGAGSGETQYF.

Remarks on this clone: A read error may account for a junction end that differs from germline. The CDR3 region has the DNA TGTGCCAGCAGTTGGACTAGCGGGAGCTTCGGGGATTTT. Protein: CASSWTSGSFGDF. J is TRBJ2-3 and V is TRBV7-9; 13 positions agree with TRBD2. The length of the CDR3 is 13 residues. CDR1 is SEHNR, CDR2 FQNEAQ, per germline (reference sequence). The whole variable domain, filled in from reference TRBV7-9 and TRBJ2-3, reads DTGVSQNPRHKITKRGQNVTFRCDPISEHNRLYWYRQTLGQGPEFLTYFQNEAQLEKSRLLSDRFSAERPKGSFSTLEIQRTEQGDSAMYLCASSWTSGSFGDFGPGTRLTVL.

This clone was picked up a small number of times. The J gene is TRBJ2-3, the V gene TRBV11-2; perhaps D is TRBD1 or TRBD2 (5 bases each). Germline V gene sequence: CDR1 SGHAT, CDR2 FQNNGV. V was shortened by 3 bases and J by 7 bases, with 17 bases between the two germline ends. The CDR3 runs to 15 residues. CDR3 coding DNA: TGTGCCAGCAGCTTGGGGGTTCTCACTCCACATACGCAGTATTTT. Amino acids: CASSLGVLTPHTQYF.

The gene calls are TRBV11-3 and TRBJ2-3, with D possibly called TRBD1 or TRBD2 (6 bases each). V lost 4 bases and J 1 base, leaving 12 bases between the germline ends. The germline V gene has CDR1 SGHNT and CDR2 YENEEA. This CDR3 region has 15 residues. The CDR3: CASSSRGVGTDTQYF. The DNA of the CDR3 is TGTGCCAGCAGCTCTAGGGGGGTGGGCACAGATACGCAGTATTTT.

CDR3 coding DNA: TGTGCCAGCCGGGACAGGACCTACGAGCAGTACTTC. Its translation is CASRDRTYEQYF. The chain is built from TRBV18 and TRBJ2-7; 8 bases are shared with TRBD1. Trimming at V came to 8 bases and at J to 2 bases, leaving 2 bases not matched to a gene. Germline V gene data show CDR1 as KGHSH and CDR2 as LQKENI. This CDR3 region has 12 residues.

The DNA of the CDR3 is TGTGCCAGCAGCATGGACGAAAACATTCAGTACTTC. Translation: CASSMDENIQYF. V gene TRBV7-9 combines with J gene TRBJ2-4; no clear D. V was trimmed by 5 bases and J by 5 bases, leaving 7 bases between them. CDR1 and CDR2 from the germline V gene are SEHNR and FQNEAQ (reference sequence). The CDR3 has 12 residues.

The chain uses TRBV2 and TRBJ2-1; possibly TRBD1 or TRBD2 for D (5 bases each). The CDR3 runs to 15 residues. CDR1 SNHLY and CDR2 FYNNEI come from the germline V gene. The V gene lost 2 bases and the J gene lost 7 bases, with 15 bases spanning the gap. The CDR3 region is CASSENEGLWNEQFF. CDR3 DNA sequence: TGTGCCAGCAGTGAAAATGAGGGGCTGTGGAATGAGCAGTTCTTC.

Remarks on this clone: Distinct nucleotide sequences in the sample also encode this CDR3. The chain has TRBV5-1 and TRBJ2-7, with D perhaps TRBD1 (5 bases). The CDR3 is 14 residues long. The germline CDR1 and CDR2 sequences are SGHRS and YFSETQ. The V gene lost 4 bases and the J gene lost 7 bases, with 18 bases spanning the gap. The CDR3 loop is CASSPGQGIREQYF. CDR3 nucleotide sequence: TGCGCCAGCAGCCCTGGGCAGGGAATACGGGAGCAGTACTTC.

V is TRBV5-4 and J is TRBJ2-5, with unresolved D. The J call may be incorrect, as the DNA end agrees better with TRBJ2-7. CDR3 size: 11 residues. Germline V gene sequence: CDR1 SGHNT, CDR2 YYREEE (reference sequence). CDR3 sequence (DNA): TGTGCCAGCAGCAACAACTACGAGCAGTACTTC. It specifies CASSNNYEQYF.

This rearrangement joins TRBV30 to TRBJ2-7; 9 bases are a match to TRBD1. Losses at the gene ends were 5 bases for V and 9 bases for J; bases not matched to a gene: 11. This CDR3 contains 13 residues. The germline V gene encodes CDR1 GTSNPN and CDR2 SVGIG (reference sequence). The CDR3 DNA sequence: TGTGCCTGGGACGGGACAGGGAGCGGACGGCAGTACTTC. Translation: CAWDGTGSGRQYF. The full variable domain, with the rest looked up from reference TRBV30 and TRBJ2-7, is SQTIHQWPATLVQPVGSPLSLECTVEGTSNPNLYWYRQAAGRGLQLLFYSVGIGQISSEVPQNLSASRPQDRQFILSSKKLLLSDSGFYLCAWDGTGSGRQYFGPGTRLTVT.

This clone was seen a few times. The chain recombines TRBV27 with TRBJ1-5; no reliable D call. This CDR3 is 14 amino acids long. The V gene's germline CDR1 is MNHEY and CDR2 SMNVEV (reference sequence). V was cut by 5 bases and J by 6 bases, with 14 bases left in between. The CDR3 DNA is TGTGCCAGCAGTCCAGCGGGAGTCAGTCAGCCCCAGCATTTT. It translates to CASSPAGVSQPQHF.

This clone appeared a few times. In nucleotides, the CDR3 is TGTGCCAGCAGCCCCCGAGTACTGAACACTGAAGCTTTCTTT. Translation: CASSPRVLNTEAFF. V gene TRBV7-9 combines with J gene TRBJ1-1; D is unresolved. Deletions cut 5 bases from V and 0 bases from J, with 10 bases between. The CDR3 runs 14 residues. CDR1 is SEHNR and CDR2 is FQNEAQ in the germline V gene (reference sequence).

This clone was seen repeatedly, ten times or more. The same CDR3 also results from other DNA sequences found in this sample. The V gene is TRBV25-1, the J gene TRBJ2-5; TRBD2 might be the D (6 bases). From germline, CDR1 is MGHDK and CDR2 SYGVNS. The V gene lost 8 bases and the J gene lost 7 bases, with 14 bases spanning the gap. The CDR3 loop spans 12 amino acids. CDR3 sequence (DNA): TGTGCCAGCGGGGACTCCTCGGGGACCCAGTACTTC. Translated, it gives CASGDSSGTQYF.

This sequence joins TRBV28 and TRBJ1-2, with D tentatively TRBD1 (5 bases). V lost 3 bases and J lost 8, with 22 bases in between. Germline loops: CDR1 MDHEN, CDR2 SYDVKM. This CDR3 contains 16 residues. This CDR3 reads CASSFGDSGTQEGYTF. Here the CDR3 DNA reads TGTGCCAGCAGTTTTGGGGACTCCGGGACGCAAGAGGGCTACACCTTC.

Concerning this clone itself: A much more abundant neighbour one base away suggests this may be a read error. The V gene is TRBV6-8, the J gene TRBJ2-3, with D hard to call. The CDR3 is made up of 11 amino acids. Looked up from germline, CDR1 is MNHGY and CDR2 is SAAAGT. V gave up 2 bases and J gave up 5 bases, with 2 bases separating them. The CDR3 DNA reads TGTGCCAGCAGTTACGGAGATACGCAGTATTTT. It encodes CASSYGDTQYF.

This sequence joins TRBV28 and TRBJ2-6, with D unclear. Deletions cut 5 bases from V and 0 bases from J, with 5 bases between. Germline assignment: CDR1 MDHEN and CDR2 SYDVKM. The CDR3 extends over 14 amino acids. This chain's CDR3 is CASSPDSGANVLTF. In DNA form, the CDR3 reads TGTGCCAGCAGTCCAGACTCTGGGGCCAACGTCCTGACTTTC.

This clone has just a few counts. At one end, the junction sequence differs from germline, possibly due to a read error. CDR3: CASRLEGAGANVLTF. CDR3 nucleotides: TGTGCCAGCAGGTTAGAGGGAGCTGGGGCCAACGTCCTGACTTTC. This chain joins TRBV11-1 and TRBJ2-6; D perhaps matches TRBD2 (5 bases). Germline values: CDR1 SGHAT, CDR2 FQDESV (reference sequence). The CDR3 extends over 15 amino acids.

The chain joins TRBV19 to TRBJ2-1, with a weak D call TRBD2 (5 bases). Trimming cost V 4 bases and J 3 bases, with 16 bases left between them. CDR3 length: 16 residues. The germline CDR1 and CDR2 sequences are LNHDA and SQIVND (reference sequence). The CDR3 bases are TGTGCCAGTAGTAGAGTCAGCGGCTCCCGCTACAATGAGCAGTTCTTC. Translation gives CASSRVSGSRYNEQFF.